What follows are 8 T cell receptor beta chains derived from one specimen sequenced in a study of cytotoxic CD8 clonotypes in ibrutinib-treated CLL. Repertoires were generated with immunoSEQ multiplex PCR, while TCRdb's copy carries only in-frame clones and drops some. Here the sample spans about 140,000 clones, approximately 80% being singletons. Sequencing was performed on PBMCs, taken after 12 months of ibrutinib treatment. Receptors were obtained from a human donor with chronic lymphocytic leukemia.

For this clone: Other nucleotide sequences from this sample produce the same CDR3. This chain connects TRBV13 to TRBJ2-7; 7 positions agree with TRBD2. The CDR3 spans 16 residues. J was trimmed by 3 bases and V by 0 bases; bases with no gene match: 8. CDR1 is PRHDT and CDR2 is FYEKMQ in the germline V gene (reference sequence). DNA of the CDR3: TGTGCCAGCAGCTTAGGGGGGGGGAGGGCCTTCTACGAGCAGTACTTC. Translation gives CASSLGGGRAFYEQYF.

CDR3 sequence (DNA): TGTGCCATCAGGACGGGGGGCGGTAATGAAGCTTTCTTT. This encodes CAIRTGGGNEAFF. The chain uses TRBV10-3 and TRBJ1-1, with a weak D call TRBD1 (6 bases). This CDR3 is built from 13 residues. Germline-derived CDR1 and CDR2 are ENHRY and SYGVKD. Trimming removed 6 bases at V and 7 bases at J, with 15 bases between.

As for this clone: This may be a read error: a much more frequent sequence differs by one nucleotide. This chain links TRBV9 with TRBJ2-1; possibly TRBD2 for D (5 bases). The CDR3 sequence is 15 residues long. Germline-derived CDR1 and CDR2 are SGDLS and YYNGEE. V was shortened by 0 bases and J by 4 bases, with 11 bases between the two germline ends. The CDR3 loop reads CASSVDGRRYNEQFF. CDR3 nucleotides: TGTGCCAGCAGCGTAGATGGCAGGAGGTACAATGAGCAGTTCTTC.

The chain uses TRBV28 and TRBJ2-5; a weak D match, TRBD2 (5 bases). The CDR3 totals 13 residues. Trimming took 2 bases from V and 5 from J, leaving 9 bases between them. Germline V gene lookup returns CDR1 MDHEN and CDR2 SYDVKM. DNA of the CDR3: TGTGCCAGCAGTTTAAGGCAGCGGGAGACCCAGTACTTC. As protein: CASSLRQRETQYF.

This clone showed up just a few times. In DNA, the CDR3 is TGTGCCTGGAGGAGTGCAGGGCGGGAGCAGTACTTC. Residues: CAWRSAGREQYF. The V call is TRBV30, the J call TRBJ2-7, with a weak D call TRBD1 (5 bases). Germline assignment: CDR1 GTSNPN and CDR2 SVGIG (reference sequence). The V gene lost 3 bases and the J gene lost 7 bases, with 13 bases spanning the gap. This CDR3 region has 12 residues.

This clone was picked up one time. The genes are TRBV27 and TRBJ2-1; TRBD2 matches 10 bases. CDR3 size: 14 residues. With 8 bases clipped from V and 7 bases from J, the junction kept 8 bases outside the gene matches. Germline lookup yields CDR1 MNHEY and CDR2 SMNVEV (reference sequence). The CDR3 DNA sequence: TGTGCCAGCGGGAGTTTACTAGCGGGAAATGAGCAGTTCTTC. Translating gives CASGSLLAGNEQFF.

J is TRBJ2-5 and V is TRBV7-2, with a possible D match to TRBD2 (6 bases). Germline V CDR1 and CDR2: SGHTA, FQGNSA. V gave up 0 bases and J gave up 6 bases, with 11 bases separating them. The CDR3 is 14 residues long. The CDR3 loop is CASSLALARKTQYF. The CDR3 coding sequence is TGTGCCAGCAGCTTAGCTCTAGCGAGGAAGACCCAGTACTTC.

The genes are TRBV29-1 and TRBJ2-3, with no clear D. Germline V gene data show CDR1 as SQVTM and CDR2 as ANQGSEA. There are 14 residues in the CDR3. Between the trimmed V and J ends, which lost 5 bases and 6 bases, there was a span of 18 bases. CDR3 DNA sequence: TGCAGCGTTCTCCGGATTACGCCCCCGGATACGCAGTATTTT. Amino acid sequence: CSVLRITPPDTQYF.